These 20 T cell receptor beta chains were sequenced from one sample in a study of blood T cells in healthy people across ages. A second PCR of about 7 to 12 cycles used a sample-barcoded 5' primer and a J-beta primer mix. MiXCR, run by TCRdb on the 5' RACE reads, gives a single entry per CDR3 protein. This sample carries approximately 760,000 distinct CDR3 sequences, approximately 25% of them seen once, and the ten largest clones take 9.4%. These data were also reused for a study on T cells of mothers and their children.

The sequencing sample was made of blood. The receptors here all came from a boy between 5 and 17 years old in good health.

The rearrangement joins TRBV7-2 to TRBJ2-5; 11 nucleotides agree with TRBD2. The CDR3 runs to 17 residues. Germline V CDR1 and CDR2: SGHTA, FQGNSA. The J segment lost 5 bases and the V segment lost 2 bases, leaving 10 bases of the junction unmatched. CDR3 sequence reads: CASSLSNSGRAGETQYF. For the CDR3, the DNA is TGTGCCAGCAGCTTATCCAATAGCGGGAGGGCAGGGGAGACCCAGTACTTC.

This clonotype showed up just a few times. This chain links TRBV28 with TRBJ2-2; D is possibly TRBD2 (5 bases). CDR1 is MDHEN, CDR2 SYDVKM, per germline. Trimming left V 8 bases short and J 1 base short, with 14 bases between. The CDR3 spans 15 residues. CDR3: CASGELAKNTGELFF. CDR3 coding DNA: TGTGCCAGCGGCGAGCTAGCAAAGAACACCGGGGAGCTGTTTTTT.

This clonotype showed up just a few times. The chain has TRBV12-3 or TRBV12-4 and TRBJ2-5; 9 positions match TRBD2. CDR3 length: 16 amino acids. Trimming removed 3 bases from V and 0 bases from J; junction bases left unmatched: 5. The DNA of the CDR3 is TGTGCCAGCAGTTTTATAGCGGGGGTGTACCAAGAGACCCAGTACTTC. Amino acid sequence: CASSFIAGVYQETQYF.

The V gene is TRBV6-5, the J gene TRBJ1-1; possible D gene TRBD1, 5 bases. Between the trimmed V and J ends, which lost 5 bases and 10 bases, there was a span of 17 bases. The CDR3 is 13 residues long. Germline values: CDR1 MNHEY, CDR2 SVGAGI. CDR3: CASSESRGGIAFF. The CDR3 region has the DNA TGTGCCAGCAGTGAATCACGGGGGGGGATAGCTTTCTTT.

The rearrangement joins TRBV7-9 to TRBJ2-3; D is perhaps TRBD1 (6 bases). Trimming took off 1 base at V and 4 bases at J, with 15 bases between the two ends. This CDR3 region has 16 residues. In germline, CDR1 is SEHNR, CDR2 FQNEAQ (reference sequence). CDR3: CASSLGDKARADTQYF. DNA for the CDR3: TGTGCCAGCAGCTTAGGGGACAAAGCGCGTGCAGATACGCAGTATTTT.

The table lists this clonotype with a few counts. The rearrangement links TRBV5-5 to TRBJ1-4; D gene ambiguous. Germline CDR1 SGHKS, CDR2 YYEKEE (reference sequence). CDR3 length: 15 residues. V was cut by 3 bases and J by 0 bases, with 9 bases left in between. CDR3 sequence reads: CASSYLVATNEKLFF. The CDR3 coding sequence is TGTGCCAGCAGCTATCTCGTTGCAACTAATGAAAAACTGTTTTTT. Full variable domain (outside the CDR3, taken from reference TRBV5-5 and TRBJ1-4): DAGVTQSPTHLIKTRGQQVTLRCSPISGHKSVSWYQQVLGQGPQFIFQYYEKEERGRGNFPDRFSARQFPNYSSELNVNALLLGDSALYLCASSYLVATNEKLFFGSGTQLSVL.

The V call is TRBV27, the J call TRBJ2-5, with D tentatively TRBD2 (5 bases). From germline, CDR1 is MNHEY and CDR2 SMNVEV (reference sequence). The CDR3 length is 12 residues. The V end lost 10 bases, the J end lost 2 bases, and 11 bases lay between the germline ends. CDR3 region: CATRGYQETQYF. In nucleotides, the CDR3 is TGTGCCACGAGAGGGTATCAAGAGACCCAGTACTTC.

The sample holds a few counts of this clonotype. The rearrangement joins TRBV7-2 to TRBJ2-5; D may be TRBD2 (5 bases). Germline loops: CDR1 SGHTA, CDR2 FQGNSA. The V and J ends lost 3 bases and 3 bases respectively, with 17 bases between them. The CDR3 totals 16 residues. Here the CDR3 reads CASSLTGYGLEETQYF. For the CDR3, the DNA is TGTGCCAGCAGCTTGACGGGGTATGGGTTAGAAGAGACCCAGTACTTC.

This clonotype has more than one count but fewer than ten. The chain uses TRBV28 and TRBJ2-1; a possible D gene is TRBD1 (5 bases). The germline V gene has CDR1 MDHEN and CDR2 SYDVKM. This CDR3 is 13 amino acids long. V was shortened by 6 bases and J by 3 bases, with 9 bases between the two germline ends. Written as DNA, the CDR3 is TGTGCCAGCAGACAGACAGACTACAATGAGCAGTTCTTC. Translating gives CASRQTDYNEQFF.

Notes on this clonotype: The conserved closing phenylalanine or tryptophan is absent in this CDR3, likely reflecting a read error. The DNA is omitted, as the CDR3 cannot be located on it reliably, and the CDR3 follows TCRdb's listing. The CDR3 sequence is CANTTSGPSYEQYL. The V call is TRBV21-1, the J call TRBJ2-7; no check of the table's D call, TRBD2, against the DNA was made. TRBV21-1 is marked as a pseudogene. The length of the CDR3 is 14 amino acids, counting both ends.

This clonotype was counted only a few times. The genes are TRBV5-1 and TRBJ1-1; no clear D gene. There are 15 residues in the CDR3. Trimming pared 0 bases from V and 3 bases from J, leaving 12 bases between. The germline CDR1 and CDR2 sequences are SGHRS and YFSETQ. The chain's CDR3 is CASSLVPRMDTEAFF. In DNA, the CDR3 is TGCGCCAGCAGCTTGGTACCACGGATGGACACTGAAGCTTTCTTT.

This sequence joins TRBV11-2 and TRBJ1-1; TRBD1 matches 7 bases. Germline V lookup: CDR1 SGHAT, CDR2 FQNNGV. The CDR3 is 14 amino acids. V lost 4 bases to trimming and J lost 3 bases; unmatched junction nucleotides: 5. CDR3 residues: CASSYGQAYTEAFF. The CDR3 DNA is TGTGCCAGCAGCTACGGACAGGCGTACACTGAAGCTTTCTTT.

V and J are TRBV29-1 and TRBJ2-2, with 7 bases identical to TRBD1. The germline V gene encodes CDR1 SQVTM and CDR2 ANQGSEA. V was clipped by 7 bases and J by 2 bases; unmatched bases: 7. The CDR3 runs to 14 residues. DNA for the CDR3: TGCAGCGGAAAGACAGGGCCTAACACCGGGGAGCTGTTTTTT. Protein sequence: CSGKTGPNTGELFF.

The chain is built from TRBV12-3 or TRBV12-4 and TRBJ2-5, with TRBD2 identical over 9 bases. V lost 6 bases and J lost 4; bases outside the gene matches: 3. The CDR3 contains 13 residues. The CDR3, as DNA: TGTGCCAGCAGGCTTAGCGGGGGAGAGACCCAGTACTTC. It codes for CASRLSGGETQYF.

The chain uses TRBV6-6 and TRBJ2-5; TRBD2 might be the D (7 bases). Trimming left V 6 bases short and J 3 bases short, with 11 bases between. Germline V gene sequence: CDR1 MNHNY, CDR2 SVGAGI (reference sequence). This CDR3 has 13 residues. CDR3 in amino acids: CASRGGGEETQYF. The CDR3 DNA is TGTGCCAGCAGGGGAGGGGGGGAAGAGACCCAGTACTTC.

The chain has TRBV29-1 and TRBJ1-2, with TRBD1 matching over 10 bases. The V and J ends lost 5 bases and 4 bases, in that order; junction bases with no gene match: 13. The CDR3 has 16 amino acids. CDR1 SQVTM and CDR2 ANQGSEA come from the germline V gene. The CDR3 region is CSVLRDRGDTTYGYTF. CDR3 nucleotide sequence: TGCAGCGTTCTCCGGGACAGGGGCGACACGACCTATGGCTACACCTTC. Drawing the rest from reference TRBV29-1 and TRBJ1-2, the complete variable domain is SAVISQKPSRDICQRGTSLTIQCQVDSQVTMMFWYRQQPGQSLTLIATANQGSEATYESGFVIDKFPISRPNLTFSTLTVSNMSPEDSSIYLCSVLRDRGDTTYGYTFGSGTRLTVV.

The rearrangement links TRBV9 to TRBJ2-5; D is unclear. Germline lookup yields CDR1 SGDLS and CDR2 YYNGEE. Trimming removed 4 bases from V and 5 bases from J, with 18 bases in between. The CDR3 extends over 15 amino acids. DNA of the CDR3: TGTGCCAGCAGCCCGGCCGGAGCGACGTGGGAGACCCAGTACTTC. Its protein is CASSPAGATWETQYF.

The chain recombines TRBV6-5 with TRBJ1-6; D gene unclear. The CDR3 spans 14 residues. V lost 2 bases to trimming and J lost 7 bases, with 9 bases between them. Germline V gene sequence: CDR1 MNHEY, CDR2 SVGAGI. CDR3 region: CASSYVLTNSPLHF. The CDR3 nucleotides are TGTGCCAGCAGTTACGTCCTAACGAATTCACCCCTCCACTTT.

V gene TRBV14 combines with J gene TRBJ1-2; D ambiguous. Trimming removed 2 bases from V and 2 bases from J, with 12 bases in between. The V gene's germline CDR1 is SGHDN and CDR2 FVKESK. The CDR3 loop spans 15 amino acids. The CDR3 protein is CASSQFTGENYGYTF. DNA of the CDR3: TGTGCCAGCAGCCAATTCACCGGAGAAAACTATGGCTACACCTTC.

About this clonotype itself: It may be a read error: a sequence one base away is much more abundant. V gene TRBV29-1 combines with J gene TRBJ1-4; 10 nucleotides match TRBD1. The CDR3 has 13 amino acids. The germline V gene has CDR1 SQVTM and CDR2 ANQGSEA. CDR3 nucleotide sequence: TGCAGCGGCTCCGGGACAGGGGAGGAAAAACTGATTTTT. Its protein is CSGSGTGEEKLIF. Together with reference TRBV29-1 and TRBJ1-4, the CDR3 gives the full variable domain: SAVISQKPSRDICQRGTSLTIQCQVDSQVTMMFWYRQQPGQSLTLIATANQGSEATYESGFVIDKFPISRPNLTFSTLTVSNMSPEDSSIYLCSGSGTGEEKLIFGSGTQLSVL.